This T cell receptor beta chain came from a study of naive and memory T cell subsets. Study-level findings and limits: Findings for naive and memory subsets could not be checked against ground truth. Naive repertoires, especially CD8, held a few larger clonotypes, possibly memory cells re-expressing CD45RA.

Separate alpha and beta amplification began at the second PCR step. Overnight CMV lysate stimulation of fresh PBMCs defined donor CMV status by CD4+ IFNgamma. This clonotype appeared a few times. Its antigen is not identified. Both TRBC1 and TRBC2 were covered by a beta constant-region primer of two equimolar oligonucleotides. The ligated cDNA underwent four PCR rounds using SP2 and nested alpha and beta constant-region primers. TCRdb itself ran the UMI-ligation and nested PCR reads through MiXCR, one entry per CDR3 protein. The sample carries 120,000 to 150,000 distinct CDR3 sequences, roughly 22% recorded once. The sequencing sample was made of naive CD4+ T cells from blood. The receptor was isolated from a human donor in good health.

The CDR3: CASSSGLVTDTQYF. The CDR3 coding sequence is TGTGCCAGCAGCTCGGGACTAGTCACAGATACGCAGTATTTT. The chain is built from TRBV7-2 and TRBJ2-3; 8 positions agree with TRBD2. The trim removed 4 bases at V and 2 bases at J, leaving 2 bases unmatched. In germline, CDR1 is SGHTA, CDR2 FQGNSA. The CDR3 totals 14 residues.